This entry is about one TCR beta chain. Antigen specificity is unknown. Measured with immunoSEQ multiplex PCR; TCRdb has only the in-frame clones, and not every one. In the table there are 25,000 to 35,000 clones, about four fifths of which are singletons. The V and J ends lost 8 bases and 8 bases, in that order; junction bases with no gene match: 6. The CDR3 sequence is 12 residues long. Per germline, CDR1 MNHEY and CDR2 SVGAGI. This specimen comes from a study of vaccination effects on CD4 cells after COVID-19. Within the ViraFEST assay, antigen-specific CD4+ T cells underwent expansion with viral peptide pools prior to sequencing. Cells that had been cultured for less than eleven days were the source of isolated CD4+ T cells. Participants received two doses of either the BNT162b2 or mRNA-1273 vaccine. No vaccinee had earlier SARS-CoV-2 infection, and nucleocapsid antibodies were negative. Each well held 1.5 million to 2 million PBMC cultured with about 9.1 ug/ml peptides and 8 to 10 IU/ml IL-2.

This TCR derives from a human donor who received a COVID-19 vaccine. Some clones in this sample may be carry-over from other donors' samples. V and J are TRBV6-5 and TRBJ1-5; 7 bases fit TRBD1. The sample consisted of CD4+ T cells from PBMCs cultured with HCoV-NL63 spike peptides, taken after COVID-19 vaccination. In DNA, the CDR3 is TGTGCCAGCGGGAGGGGGCTGGAGCCCCAGCATTTT. Translation: CASGRGLEPQHF.